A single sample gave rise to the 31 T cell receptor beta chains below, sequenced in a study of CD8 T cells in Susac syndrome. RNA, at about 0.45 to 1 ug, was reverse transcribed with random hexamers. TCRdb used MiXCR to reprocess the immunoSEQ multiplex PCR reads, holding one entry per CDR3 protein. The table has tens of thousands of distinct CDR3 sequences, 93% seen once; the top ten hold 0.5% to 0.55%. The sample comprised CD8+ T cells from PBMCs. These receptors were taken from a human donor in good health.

In DNA form, the CDR3 reads TGTGCCATCAGTGAGTCGAGTGACGGCTACACCTTC. The encoded protein is CAISESSDGYTF. The gene calls are TRBV10-3 and TRBJ1-2; D is unresolved. The CDR3 totals 12 residues. V gave up 0 bases and J gave up 8 bases, with 7 bases separating them. The V gene's germline CDR1 is ENHRY and CDR2 SYGVKD.

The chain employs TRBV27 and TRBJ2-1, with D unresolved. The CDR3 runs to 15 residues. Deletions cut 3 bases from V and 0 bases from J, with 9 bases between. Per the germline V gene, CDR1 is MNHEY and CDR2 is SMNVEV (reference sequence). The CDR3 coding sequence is TGTGCCAGCAGTTTGTCTGAACCCTCCTACAATGAGCAGTTCTTC. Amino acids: CASSLSEPSYNEQFF.

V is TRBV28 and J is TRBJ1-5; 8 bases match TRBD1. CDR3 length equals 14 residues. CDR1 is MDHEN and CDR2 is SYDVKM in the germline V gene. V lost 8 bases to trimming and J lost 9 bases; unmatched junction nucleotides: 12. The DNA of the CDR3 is TGTGCCAGCCGGTTTTCCCGGGACAGGCTGCCCCAGCATTTT. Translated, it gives CASRFSRDRLPQHF.

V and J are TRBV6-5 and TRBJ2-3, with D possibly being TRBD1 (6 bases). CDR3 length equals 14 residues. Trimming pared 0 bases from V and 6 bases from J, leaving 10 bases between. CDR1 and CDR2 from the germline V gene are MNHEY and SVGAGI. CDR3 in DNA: TGTGCCAGCAGTTACTCGACAGGTGTGGATACGCAGTATTTT. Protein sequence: CASSYSTGVDTQYF.

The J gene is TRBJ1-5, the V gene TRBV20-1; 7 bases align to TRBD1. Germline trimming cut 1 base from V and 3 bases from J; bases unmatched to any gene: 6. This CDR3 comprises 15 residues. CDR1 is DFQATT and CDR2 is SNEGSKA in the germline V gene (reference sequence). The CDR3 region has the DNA TGCAGTGCTAGAGGTTCCGGGACAGTCAATCAGCCCCAGCATTTT. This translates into CSARGSGTVNQPQHF.

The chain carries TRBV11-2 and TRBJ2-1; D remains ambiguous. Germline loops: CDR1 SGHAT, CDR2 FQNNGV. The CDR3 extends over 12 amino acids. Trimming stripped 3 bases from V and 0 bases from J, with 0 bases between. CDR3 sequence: CASSFSYNEQFF. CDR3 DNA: TGTGCCAGCAGCTTCTCCTACAATGAGCAGTTCTTC.

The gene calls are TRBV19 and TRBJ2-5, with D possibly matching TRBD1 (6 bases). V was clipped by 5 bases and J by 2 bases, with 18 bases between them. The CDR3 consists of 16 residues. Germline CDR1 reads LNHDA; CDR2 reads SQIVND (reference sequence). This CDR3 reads CASSRYTGWEQETQYF. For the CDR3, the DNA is TGTGCCAGTAGTCGCTACACAGGGTGGGAACAAGAGACCCAGTACTTC.

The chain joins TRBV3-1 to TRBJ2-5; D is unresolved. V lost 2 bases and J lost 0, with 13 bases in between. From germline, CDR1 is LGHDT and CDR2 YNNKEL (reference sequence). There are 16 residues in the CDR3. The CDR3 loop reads CASSQSDTYYQETQYF. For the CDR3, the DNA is TGTGCCAGCAGCCAATCAGATACGTACTACCAAGAGACCCAGTACTTC.

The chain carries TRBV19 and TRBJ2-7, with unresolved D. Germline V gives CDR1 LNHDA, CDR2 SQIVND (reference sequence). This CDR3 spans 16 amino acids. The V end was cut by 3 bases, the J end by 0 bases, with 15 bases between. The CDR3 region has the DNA TGTGCCAGTAGTATCTATGGCGGCACACCCTCCTACGAGCAGTACTTC. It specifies CASSIYGGTPSYEQYF.

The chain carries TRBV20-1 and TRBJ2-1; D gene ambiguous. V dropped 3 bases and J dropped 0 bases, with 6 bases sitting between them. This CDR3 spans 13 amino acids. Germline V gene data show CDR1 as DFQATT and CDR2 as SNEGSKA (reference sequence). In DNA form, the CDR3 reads TGCAGTGCTAGCGTGAGCTCCTACAATGAGCAGTTCTTC. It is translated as CSASVSSYNEQFF.

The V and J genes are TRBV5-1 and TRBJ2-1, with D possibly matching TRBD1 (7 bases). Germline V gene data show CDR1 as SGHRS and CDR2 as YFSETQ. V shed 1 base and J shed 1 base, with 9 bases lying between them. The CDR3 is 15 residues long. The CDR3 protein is CASSLSGGSYNEQFF. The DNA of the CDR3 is TGCGCCAGCAGCTTGTCAGGGGGGTCCTACAATGAGCAGTTCTTC. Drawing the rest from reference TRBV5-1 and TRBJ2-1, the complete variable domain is KAGVTQTPRYLIKTRGQQVTLSCSPISGHRSVSWYQQTPGQGLQFLFEYFSETQRNKGNFPGRFSGRQFSNSRSEMNVSTLELGDSALYLCASSLSGGSYNEQFFGPGTRLTVL.

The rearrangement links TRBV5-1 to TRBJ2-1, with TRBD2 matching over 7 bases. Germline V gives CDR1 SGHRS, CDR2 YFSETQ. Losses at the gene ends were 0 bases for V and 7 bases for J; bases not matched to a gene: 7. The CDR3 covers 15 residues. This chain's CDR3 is CASSLVGAGPNEQFF. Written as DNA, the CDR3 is TGCGCCAGCAGCTTGGTGGGAGCGGGACCTAATGAGCAGTTCTTC.

The CDR3 coding sequence is TGCGCCAGCAGTCAAATGGGGGGCCCAGATACGCAGTATTTT. The encoded protein is CASSQMGGPDTQYF. The chain employs TRBV4-1 and TRBJ2-3, with D perhaps matching TRBD1 or TRBD2 (6 bases each). Trimming removed 6 bases from V and 4 bases from J, with 14 bases in between. Germline loops: CDR1 MGHRA, CDR2 YSYEKL. The CDR3 length is 14 residues.

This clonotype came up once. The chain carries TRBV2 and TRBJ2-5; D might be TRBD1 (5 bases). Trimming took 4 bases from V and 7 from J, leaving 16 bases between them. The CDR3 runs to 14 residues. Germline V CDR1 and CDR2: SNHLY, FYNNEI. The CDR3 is CASSGVRERGTQYF. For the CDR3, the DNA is TGTGCCAGCAGTGGAGTCAGGGAAAGGGGGACCCAGTACTTC.

The CDR3 nucleotides read TGCGCCAGCAGCTTTGAGGTCTTCTACGAGCAGTACTTC. Residues: CASSFEVFYEQYF. The chain joins TRBV5-1 to TRBJ2-7; D gene unclear. Trimming removed 2 bases from V and 3 bases from J, with 9 bases in between. The CDR3 has 13 amino acids. Germline CDR1 reads SGHRS; CDR2 reads YFSETQ. The full variable domain, with the rest looked up from reference TRBV5-1 and TRBJ2-7, is KAGVTQTPRYLIKTRGQQVTLSCSPISGHRSVSWYQQTPGQGLQFLFEYFSETQRNKGNFPGRFSGRQFSNSRSEMNVSTLELGDSALYLCASSFEVFYEQYFGPGTRLTVT.

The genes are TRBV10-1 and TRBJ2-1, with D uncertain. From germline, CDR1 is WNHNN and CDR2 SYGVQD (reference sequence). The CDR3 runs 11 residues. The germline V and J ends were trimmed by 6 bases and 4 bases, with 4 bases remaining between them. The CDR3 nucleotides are TGCGCCAGCAGCGAATACAATGAGCAGTTCTTC. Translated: CASSEYNEQFF.

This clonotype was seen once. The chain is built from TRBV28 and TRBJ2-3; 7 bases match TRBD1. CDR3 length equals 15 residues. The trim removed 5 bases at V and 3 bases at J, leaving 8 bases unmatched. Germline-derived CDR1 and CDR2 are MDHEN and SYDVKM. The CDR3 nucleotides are TGTGCCAGCAGTACCGGGACAGACTCTACAGATACGCAGTATTTT. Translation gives CASSTGTDSTDTQYF.

In DNA, the CDR3 is TGTGCCAGCAAATGGTCATCTAGCACAGATACGCAGTATTTT. Translated: CASKWSSSTDTQYF. The rearrangement joins TRBV2 to TRBJ2-3, with no clear D. Per germline, CDR1 SNHLY and CDR2 FYNNEI. V lost 7 bases and J lost 0, with 11 bases in between. The CDR3 is 14 residues long.

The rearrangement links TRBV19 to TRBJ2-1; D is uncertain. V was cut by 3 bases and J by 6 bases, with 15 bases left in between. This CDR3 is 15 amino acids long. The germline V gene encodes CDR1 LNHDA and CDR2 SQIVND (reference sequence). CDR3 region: CASSMVSWGFNEQFF. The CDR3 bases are TGTGCCAGTAGTATGGTAAGCTGGGGATTCAATGAGCAGTTCTTC. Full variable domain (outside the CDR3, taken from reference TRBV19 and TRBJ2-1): DGGITQSPKYLFRKEGQNVTLSCEQNLNHDAMYWYRQDPGQGLRLIYYSQIVNDFQKGDIAEGYSVSREKKESFPLTVTSAQKNPTAFYLCASSMVSWGFNEQFFGPGTRLTVL.

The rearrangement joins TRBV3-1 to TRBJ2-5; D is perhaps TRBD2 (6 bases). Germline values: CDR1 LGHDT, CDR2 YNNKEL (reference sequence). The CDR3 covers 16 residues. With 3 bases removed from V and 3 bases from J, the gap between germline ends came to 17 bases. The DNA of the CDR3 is TGTGCCAGCAGCCATCTGCCGTTTGGAGGGGAAGAGACCCAGTACTTC. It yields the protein CASSHLPFGGEETQYF.

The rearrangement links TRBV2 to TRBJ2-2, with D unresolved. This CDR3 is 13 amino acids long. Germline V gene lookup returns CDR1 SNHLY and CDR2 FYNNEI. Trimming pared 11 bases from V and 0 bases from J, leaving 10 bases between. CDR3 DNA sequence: TGTGCCCTGCATCGGGCGAACACCGGGGAGCTGTTTTTT. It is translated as CALHRANTGELFF.

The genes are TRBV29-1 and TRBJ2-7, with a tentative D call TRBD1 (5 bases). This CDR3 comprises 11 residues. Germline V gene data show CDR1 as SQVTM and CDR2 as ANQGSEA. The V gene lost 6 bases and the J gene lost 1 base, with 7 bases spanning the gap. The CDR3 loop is CSVQDSYEQYF. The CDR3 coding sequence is TGCAGCGTACAGGATTCCTACGAGCAGTACTTC.

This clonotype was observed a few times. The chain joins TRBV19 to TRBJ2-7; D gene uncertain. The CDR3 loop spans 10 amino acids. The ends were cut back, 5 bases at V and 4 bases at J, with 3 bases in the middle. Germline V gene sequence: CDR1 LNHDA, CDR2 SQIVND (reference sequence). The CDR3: CASSGYEQYF. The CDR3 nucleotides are TGTGCCAGTAGTGGTTACGAGCAGTACTTC.

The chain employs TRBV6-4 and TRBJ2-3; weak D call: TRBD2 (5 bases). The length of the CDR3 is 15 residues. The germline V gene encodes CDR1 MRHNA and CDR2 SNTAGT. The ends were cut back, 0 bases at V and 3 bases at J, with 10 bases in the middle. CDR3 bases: TGTGCCAGCAGTGACTCCGGGGATGGTACAGATACGCAGTATTTT. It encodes CASSDSGDGTDTQYF.

In nucleotides, the CDR3 is TGTGCCAGCAGTGAATATGGTGGCTTGAACAATCAGCCCCAGCATTTT. This gives the protein CASSEYGGLNNQPQHF. The chain has TRBV2 and TRBJ1-5, with D unclear. This CDR3 comprises 16 residues. In germline, CDR1 is SNHLY, CDR2 FYNNEI. V gave up 2 bases and J gave up 3 bases, with 14 bases separating them.

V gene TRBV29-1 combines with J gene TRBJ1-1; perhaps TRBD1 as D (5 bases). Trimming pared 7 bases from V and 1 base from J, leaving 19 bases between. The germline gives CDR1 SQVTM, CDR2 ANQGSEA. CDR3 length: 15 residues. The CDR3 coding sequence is TGCAGCGCCCACCTTTTTGGGGCGTCGAACACTGAAGCTTTCTTT. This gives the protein CSAHLFGASNTEAFF.

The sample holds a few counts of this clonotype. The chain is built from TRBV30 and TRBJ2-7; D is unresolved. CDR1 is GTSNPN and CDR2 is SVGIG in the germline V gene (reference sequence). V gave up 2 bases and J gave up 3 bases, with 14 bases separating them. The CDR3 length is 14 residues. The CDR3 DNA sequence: TGTGCCTGGAGTCCCCTGATGGGGAACTACGAGCAGTACTTC. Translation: CAWSPLMGNYEQYF.

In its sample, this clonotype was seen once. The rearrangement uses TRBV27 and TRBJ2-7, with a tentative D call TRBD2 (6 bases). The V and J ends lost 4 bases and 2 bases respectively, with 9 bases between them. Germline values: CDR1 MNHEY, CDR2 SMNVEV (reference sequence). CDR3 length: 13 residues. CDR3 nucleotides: TGTGCCAGCAGTTCATCGGGGGCCTACGAGCAGTACTTC. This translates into CASSSSGAYEQYF.

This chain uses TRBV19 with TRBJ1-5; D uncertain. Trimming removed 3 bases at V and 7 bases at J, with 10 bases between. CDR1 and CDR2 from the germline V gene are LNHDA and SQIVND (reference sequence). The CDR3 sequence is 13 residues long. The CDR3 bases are TGTGCCAGTAGTATCCTTTCCGAACAGCCCCAGCATTTT. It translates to CASSILSEQPQHF.

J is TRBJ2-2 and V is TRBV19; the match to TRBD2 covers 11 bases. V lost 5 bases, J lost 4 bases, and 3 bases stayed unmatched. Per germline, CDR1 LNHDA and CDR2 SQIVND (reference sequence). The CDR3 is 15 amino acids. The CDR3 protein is CASSPLAGGTGELFF. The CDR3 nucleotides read TGTGCCAGTAGTCCCCTAGCGGGGGGCACCGGGGAGCTGTTTTTT.

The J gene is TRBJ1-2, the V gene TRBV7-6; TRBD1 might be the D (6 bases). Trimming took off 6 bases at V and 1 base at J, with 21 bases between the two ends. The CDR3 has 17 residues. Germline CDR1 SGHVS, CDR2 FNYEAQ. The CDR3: CASSQQGRVDHNYGYTF. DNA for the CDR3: TGTGCCAGCAGTCAACAGGGAAGAGTTGATCATAACTATGGCTACACCTTC.